This TCR beta chain was identified in a study of STAT5B mutations in CD4+ large granular lymphocyte leukemia. Study-wide results and caveats: 8/27 top patient clones versus 2/35 control clones were TRBV06-family.

With 2 bases removed from V and 5 bases from J, the gap between germline ends came to 13 bases. Germline CDR1 and CDR2: MNHNS and SASEGT. This CDR3 is 15 amino acids long. The assay was run at survey level. The assay was immunoSEQ multiplex PCR, and TCRdb's table has in-frame clones only and misses some. The profile covers 20,000 to 25,000 clones, with around three quarters appearing a single time and 7.5% to 10% taken by the ten largest. This clone was observed a few times. The antigen remains unidentified. Material: CD4+ T cells from blood buffy coats. The TCR comes from a human donor in good health. The chain has TRBV6-1 and TRBJ2-1; the D gene is possibly TRBD2 (5 bases). The CDR3 nucleotides are TGTGCCAGCAGTGAATTACCAGCGGTTAACAATGAGCAGTTCTTC. Translation: CASSELPAVNNEQFF.